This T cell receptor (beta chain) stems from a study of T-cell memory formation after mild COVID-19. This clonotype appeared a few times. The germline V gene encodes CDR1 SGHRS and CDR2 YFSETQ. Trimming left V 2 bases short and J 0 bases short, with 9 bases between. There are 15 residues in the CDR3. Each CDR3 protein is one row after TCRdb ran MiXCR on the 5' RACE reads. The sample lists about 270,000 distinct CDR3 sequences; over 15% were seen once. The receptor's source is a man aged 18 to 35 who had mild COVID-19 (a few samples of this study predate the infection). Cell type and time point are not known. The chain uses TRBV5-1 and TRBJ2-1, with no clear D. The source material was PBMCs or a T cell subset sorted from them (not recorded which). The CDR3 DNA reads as TGCGCCAGCAGCTTCCAAGACCGCTCCTACAATGAGCAGTTCTTC. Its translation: CASSFQDRSYNEQFF.